This is a list of T cell receptor beta chains from one sample in a study of T cells in narcolepsy. Repertoires were generated with immunoSEQ multiplex PCR, while TCRdb's copy carries only in-frame clones and drops some. The sample holds 25,000 to 35,000 clones, roughly 87% seen once. The source material was memory (CD45RA-) CD4+ T cells from blood. These receptors were taken from a human donor in good health. The CDR3 runs from the conserved cysteine through the conserved F or W. Each record gives: J gene, clone size, V gene, D gene, CDR3 protein. The D gene is left open where the match is weak. Clone size is shown for a subset of rows, as once, few, many or a class of expanded clone.

J: TRBJ1-3
size: NA
V: TRBV4-1
D: NA
CDR3: CASSHLQGLSGNTIYF

J: TRBJ1-5
size: NA
V: TRBV6-1
D: NA
CDR3: CASSPGSNQPQHF

J: TRBJ1-1
size: NA
V: TRBV11-2
D: NA
CDR3: CASSSQGMNTEAFF

J: TRBJ1-1
size: NA
V: TRBV27
D: NA
CDR3: CASSHMWDTEAFF

J: TRBJ2-7
size: NA
V: TRBV5-4
D: NA
CDR3: CASSLGDSPYEQYF

J: TRBJ1-1
size: NA
V: TRBV6-1
D: NA
CDR3: CASSQGARPNTEAFF

J: TRBJ1-6
size: few
V: TRBV27
D: NA
CDR3: CASSFLGDNSPLHF

J: TRBJ1-1
size: few
V: TRBV27
D: NA
CDR3: CASSHTYDTEAFF

J: TRBJ1-1
size: NA
V: TRBV10-2
D: NA
CDR3: CASCLGGLNTEAFF

J: TRBJ2-7
size: NA
V: TRBV7-2
D: NA
CDR3: CASSLGAGFSYEQYF

J: TRBJ1-6
size: once
V: TRBV7-9
D: NA
CDR3: CASSLEQYNSPLHF

J: TRBJ2-3
size: NA
V: TRBV9
D: NA
CDR3: CASSVAGSPTDTQYF

J: TRBJ2-6
size: NA
V: TRBV28
D: NA
CDR3: CASSMEGTGANVLTF

J: TRBJ2-1
size: NA
V: TRBV19
D: TRBD2
CDR3: CASSISSGEMNEQFF

J: TRBJ2-5
size: NA
V: TRBV15
D: NA
CDR3: CATSRRDGGAETQYF

J: TRBJ1-6
size: NA
V: TRBV5-4
D: NA
CDR3: CASSFTGGSPLHF

J: TRBJ2-1
size: NA
V: TRBV7-2
D: TRBD2
CDR3: CASSPPSGGNNEQFF

J: TRBJ2-7
size: NA
V: TRBV28
D: NA
CDR3: CASSSYRVSEQYF

J: TRBJ1-6
size: NA
V: TRBV10-1
D: NA
CDR3: CASSDGYNSPLHF

J: TRBJ2-5
size: few
V: TRBV5-1
D: NA
CDR3: CASSLNGGETQYF

J: TRBJ1-5
size: NA
V: TRBV5-6
D: TRBD1
CDR3: CASSLTGDPQPQHF

J: TRBJ2-1
size: NA
V: TRBV11-2
D: TRBD2
CDR3: CASSLLTSGGYNEQFF

J: TRBJ1-2
size: NA
V: TRBV7-9
D: NA
CDR3: CASSLSTGNDHNYGYTF

J: TRBJ2-2
size: NA
V: TRBV19
D: TRBD1
CDR3: CASSMSQGAVGELFF